These 13 T cell receptor beta chains were sequenced from one sample in a study of cytomegalovirus exposure and HLA in healthy donors. The PCR contained 60 Vbeta and 13 Jbeta primers. Sequencing was performed with immunoSEQ multiplex PCR; in TCRdb, only in-frame clones are kept and a portion is missing. The table includes roughly 190,000 clones, approximately 12% detected once. Sequencing was performed on PBMCs. These TCRs come from a man in his fifties or sixties in good health and CMV-seropositive.

The chain couples TRBV11-2 to TRBJ1-5; possibly TRBD1 for D (6 bases). The V and J ends lost 0 bases and 4 bases respectively, with 10 bases between them. The CDR3 runs to 15 residues. Germline lookup yields CDR1 SGHAT and CDR2 FQNNGV. CDR3 region: CASSLDGRGNQPQHF. The DNA for the CDR3 is TGTGCCAGCAGCTTAGATGGCAGGGGTAATCAGCCCCAGCATTTT.

The chain carries TRBV5-1 and TRBJ2-5; possibly TRBD2 for D (6 bases). Trimming pared 0 bases from V and 1 base from J, leaving 16 bases between. The germline gives CDR1 SGHRS, CDR2 YFSETQ. The CDR3 sequence is 17 residues long. The CDR3 sequence is CASSLGRGAASQETQYF. The DNA for the CDR3 is TGCGCCAGCAGCTTGGGTCGCGGGGCGGCATCCCAAGAGACCCAGTACTTC.

There are a few counts of this clone. The chain recombines TRBV5-8 with TRBJ1-2; D call uncertain. Germline-derived CDR1 and CDR2 are SGHTS and YDEGEE. This CDR3 is 12 amino acids long. With 0 bases removed from V and 8 bases from J, the gap between germline ends came to 8 bases. The CDR3 DNA follows: TGTGCCAGCAGCTTGGGAGTTTGGGGCTACACCTTC. This codes for CASSLGVWGYTF. Full variable domain (rest looked up from reference TRBV5-8 and TRBJ1-2): EAGVTQSPTHLIKTRGQQATLRCSPISGHTSVYWYQQALGLGLQFLLWYDEGEERNRGNFPPRFSGRQFPNYSSELNVNALELEDSALYLCASSLGVWGYTFGSGTRLTVV.

The genes are TRBV4-1 and TRBJ2-7; D may be TRBD1 (6 bases). Germline V gene sequence: CDR1 MGHRA, CDR2 YSYEKL. This CDR3 is 14 amino acids long. V lost 3 bases and J lost 1, with 10 bases in between. The CDR3, as DNA: TGCGCCAGCAGCCACGGCAGGGGTTCCTACGAGCAGTACTTC. It translates to CASSHGRGSYEQYF.

This clone was counted only a few times. The rearrangement joins TRBV6-1 to TRBJ1-4; no clear D. The CDR3 totals 17 residues. Trimming left V 2 bases short and J 2 bases short, with 15 bases between. Germline V gene lookup returns CDR1 MNHNS and CDR2 SASEGT. Here the CDR3 DNA reads TGTGCCAGCAGTGAAAATTTCCTCTTATCCACTAATGAAAAACTGTTTTTT. Translation: CASSENFLLSTNEKLFF.

The chain is built from TRBV7-8 and TRBJ1-1; no definite D call. The CDR3 is 14 residues long. Looked up from germline, CDR1 is SGHVS and CDR2 is FQNEAQ. V was cut by 1 base and J by 6 bases, with 12 bases left in between. As DNA, the CDR3 is TGTGCCAGCAGCTTAGTAATGTCCGGGGCTGAAGCTTTCTTT. This translates into CASSLVMSGAEAFF.

This clone occurred a few times. The J gene is TRBJ1-1, the V gene TRBV27, with D unresolved. Germline-derived CDR1 and CDR2 are MNHEY and SMNVEV (reference sequence). Trimming took off 4 bases at V and 2 bases at J, with 20 bases between the two ends. The CDR3 is made up of 17 amino acids. CDR3 DNA: TGTGCCAGCAGTTCAATGAAGCTGGAACGGGGAAACACTGAAGCTTTCTTT. Translation gives CASSSMKLERGNTEAFF.

This rearrangement joins TRBV4-3 to TRBJ2-2, with a weak D call TRBD1 (5 bases). CDR1 and CDR2 (germline): LGHNA, YSLEER. This CDR3 is 15 amino acids long. Trimming removed 4 bases at V and 1 base at J, with 10 bases between. For the CDR3, the DNA is TGCGCCAGCAGCCTAGGAACAGGGAACACCGGGGAGCTGTTTTTT. Encoded protein: CASSLGTGNTGELFF.

In this sample, this clone turned up a few times. V usage is TRBV7-9 and J usage is TRBJ1-2; tentative D call: TRBD1 (5 bases). The V gene lost 4 bases and the J gene lost 8 bases, with 23 bases spanning the gap. Germline V gives CDR1 SEHNR, CDR2 FQNEAQ (reference sequence). The CDR3 covers 16 residues. The CDR3 region is CASSSRSGRVIWGYTF. In nucleotides, the CDR3 is TGTGCCAGCAGCTCAAGGAGTGGCAGGGTGATATGGGGCTACACCTTC.

The chain is built from TRBV7-9 and TRBJ1-1; TRBD1 aligns across 8 bases. Germline V lookup: CDR1 SEHNR, CDR2 FQNEAQ (reference sequence). The CDR3 contains 17 residues. Trimming removed 3 bases from V and 1 base from J; junction bases left unmatched: 10. The CDR3 sequence: CASSLASGTGKNTEAFF. Written as DNA, the CDR3 is TGTGCCAGCAGCTTGGCTTCCGGGACAGGAAAGAACACTGAAGCTTTCTTT.

This clone has a handful of counts. The chain has TRBV14 and TRBJ2-7, with D tentatively TRBD1 (6 bases). Per germline, CDR1 SGHDN and CDR2 FVKESK. V lost 6 bases and J lost 1, with 22 bases in between. The CDR3 loop spans 17 amino acids. The CDR3: CASSERDRSTLSYEQYV. The CDR3 nucleotides are TGTGCCAGCAGTGAGAGAGACAGGAGTACTTTATCCTACGAGCAGTACGTC.

The chain is built from TRBV7-2 and TRBJ1-2; tentatively, D is TRBD1 (5 bases). This CDR3 contains 13 residues. V lost 3 bases, J lost 4 bases, and 9 bases lay in between. CDR1 and CDR2 (germline): SGHTA, FQGNSA. The CDR3 region is CASSLTVTYGYTF. The CDR3 DNA follows: TGTGCCAGCAGCTTGACAGTTACCTATGGCTACACCTTC. The full variable domain, in which reference TRBV7-2 and TRBJ1-2 provide the parts outside the CDR3, is GAGVSQSPSNKVTEKGKDVELRCDPISGHTALYWYRQSLGQGLEFLIYFQGNSAPDKSGLPSDRFSAERTGGSVSTLTIQRTQQEDSAVYLCASSLTVTYGYTFGSGTRLTVV.

This clone was seen more than once but under ten times. Other DNA sequences within the sample encode an identical CDR3. The chain recombines TRBV7-9 with TRBJ2-5, with TRBD1 identical over 8 bases. The CDR3 has 15 amino acids. The trim removed 3 bases at V and 5 bases at J, leaving 8 bases unmatched. Germline CDR1 SEHNR, CDR2 FQNEAQ (reference sequence). CDR3 in DNA: TGTGCCAGCAGCTTCTGGGTCAGGGGGCGGGAGACCCAGTACTTC. This translates into CASSFWVRGRETQYF.